This T cell receptor (beta chain) was recovered during a study of T cells after yellow fever vaccination. TCRdb reprocessed the 5' RACE reads with MiXCR, giving one entry per CDR3 protein. In the table there are over 200,000 distinct CDR3 sequences, approximately 6.3% of which are singletons. The germline gives CDR1 SQVTM, CDR2 ANQGSEA. This CDR3 spans 14 amino acids. V lost 5 bases to trimming and J lost 0 bases, with 8 bases between them. The receptor was derived from a man aged 25-45 years who received the YFV17D yellow fever vaccine. The sample consisted of CD4+ T cells sorted from PBMCs, taken on the day of the yellow fever booster vaccination. V gene TRBV29-1 combines with J gene TRBJ2-6; D is ambiguous. CDR3 in DNA: TGCAGCGTTTTCAGTAACTCTGGGGCCAACGTCCTGACTTTC. Residues: CSVFSNSGANVLTF.